One and the same sample provided the 28 T cell receptor beta chains below, sequenced in a study of T cells in Graves' hyperthyroidism and ophthalmopathy. Researchers amplified the TCR beta CDR3 regions from RNA transcripts. With the HTBI primer set, the TCR CDR3 went through a first round of RT-PCR. One entry per CDR3 protein results from TCRdb running MiXCR on the multiplex PCR reads. The data show some 650,000 distinct CDR3 sequences, more than 15% seen once. Sequencing was carried out using blood. These receptors all stem from a woman aged 40 to 50 with Graves' ophthalmopathy.

The rearrangement uses TRBV7-9 and TRBJ1-1, with D hard to call. Trimming removed 5 bases from V and 0 bases from J, with 7 bases in between. The V gene's germline CDR1 is SEHNR and CDR2 FQNEAQ (reference sequence). The CDR3 has 13 residues. CDR3 sequence (DNA): TGTGCCAGCAGCGTAGAGATGAACACTGAAGCTTTCTTT. The encoded protein is CASSVEMNTEAFF.

A word on this clonotype: A much larger clone differs from this one at a single base, so this may be a read error. This chain uses TRBV2 with TRBJ1-2, with D perhaps TRBD1 (6 bases). Germline V lookup: CDR1 SNHLY, CDR2 FYNNEI. CDR3 size: 13 residues. CDR3 in DNA: TGTACCAGCAGTGAGGGGGGGGCTTATGGCTACACCTTC. Translating it yields CTSSEGGAYGYTF.

The chain uses TRBV11-2 and TRBJ2-3; perhaps D is TRBD1 or TRBD2 (5 bases each). CDR1 SGHAT and CDR2 FQNNGV come from the germline V gene. V was trimmed by 6 bases and J by 4 bases, leaving 14 bases between them. The length of the CDR3 is 14 residues. The CDR3 spells CASRPGTVADTQYF. The CDR3 DNA reads as TGTGCCAGCAGACCGGGGACCGTCGCAGATACGCAGTATTTT.

Regarding this clonotype: A single base separates this from a much larger clone, so it may be a read error. The J gene is TRBJ1-2, the V gene TRBV12-3 or TRBV12-4, with 9 positions matching TRBD1. With V trimmed by 5 bases and J by 8 bases, 9 bases remained unmatched. The CDR3 consists of 14 residues. The CDR3: CASSIWDRERGYTF. The CDR3 nucleotides are TGTGCCAGCAGTATCTGGGACAGGGAACGCGGCTACACCTTC.

This clonotype turned up a few times. The gene calls are TRBV7-2 and TRBJ2-5, with D perhaps matching TRBD2 (6 bases). V was shortened by 7 bases and J by 3 bases, with 15 bases between the two germline ends. CDR1 SGHTA and CDR2 FQGNSA come from the germline V gene. The CDR3 sequence is 14 residues long. The CDR3 sequence is CASNPPGEEETQYF. The DNA for the CDR3 is TGTGCCAGCAACCCCCCGGGGGAGGAAGAGACCCAGTACTTC.

Only a few counts were recorded for this clonotype. The rearrangement uses TRBV18 and TRBJ1-1; D is undetermined. The germline V gene encodes CDR1 KGHSH and CDR2 LQKENI. The ends were cut back, 2 bases at V and 3 bases at J, with 10 bases in the middle. The CDR3 sequence is 14 residues long. CDR3 in amino acids: CASSPTESDTEAFF. The CDR3 DNA reads as TGTGCCAGCTCACCAACGGAATCGGACACTGAAGCTTTCTTT.

The V gene is TRBV20-1, the J gene TRBJ1-2, with D maybe TRBD1 (6 bases). The CDR3 has 16 amino acids. Per germline, CDR1 DFQATT and CDR2 SNEGSKA (reference sequence). CDR3 DNA sequence: TGCAGCGCGTCGCAGGGGAAGGTTTTGCCGACCTATGGCTACACCTTC. Its translation is CSASQGKVLPTYGYTF.

The V and J genes are TRBV6-1 and TRBJ2-3, with D maybe TRBD1 (5 bases). Per the germline V gene, CDR1 is MNHNS and CDR2 is SASEGT. This CDR3 has 15 amino acids. V was clipped by 4 bases and J by 4 bases, with 15 bases between them. The CDR3 sequence is CASSVETARPDTQYF. As DNA, the CDR3 is TGTGCCAGCAGTGTGGAGACAGCGCGCCCAGATACGCAGTATTTT.

This clonotype showed up many times. The rearrangement uses TRBV20-1 and TRBJ2-3, with a weak D call TRBD2 (6 bases). V dropped 0 bases and J dropped 4 bases, with 23 bases sitting between them. Germline loops: CDR1 DFQATT, CDR2 SNEGSKA (reference sequence). The CDR3 is 18 residues long. The CDR3 DNA is TGCAGTGCTAGAGATGGTCGAACGGGACTTCTTCCCCCAGATACGCAGTATTTT. Its translation is CSARDGRTGLLPPDTQYF.

The chain is built from TRBV5-1 and TRBJ1-1; D gene ambiguous. Germline assignment: CDR1 SGHRS and CDR2 YFSETQ. The length of the CDR3 is 18 residues. Trimming shortened V by 4 bases and J by 3 bases, and 25 bases separated the two germline ends. CDR3 loop: CASSLGLSRASLDTEAFF. CDR3 DNA sequence: TGCGCCAGCAGCCTGGGGTTGAGTCGGGCAAGTCTGGACACTGAAGCTTTCTTT.

This clonotype has ten or more counts. This sequence joins TRBV18 and TRBJ2-1, with D perhaps TRBD1 or TRBD2 (6 bases each). The V end lost 2 bases, the J end lost 9 bases, and 17 bases lay between the germline ends. CDR3 length: 15 amino acids. The germline gives CDR1 KGHSH, CDR2 LQKENI. CDR3: CASSPTGGEISEQFF. The CDR3 bases are TGTGCCAGCTCACCAACCGGGGGCGAGATTAGTGAGCAGTTCTTC.

This clonotype was picked up many times. V and J are TRBV2 and TRBJ2-3; TRBD2 agrees at 7 bases. CDR3 length equals 15 residues. Looked up from germline, CDR1 is SNHLY and CDR2 is FYNNEI. J gave up 3 bases and V 3 bases, and 6 bases lay outside the gene matches. The CDR3 DNA sequence: TGTGCCAGCAGTGACGCTAGCGGATCAACAGATACGCAGTATTTT. Protein: CASSDASGSTDTQYF. Full variable domain (outside the CDR3, taken from reference TRBV2 and TRBJ2-3): EPEVTQTPSHQVTQMGQEVILRCVPISNHLYFYWYRQILGQKVEFLVSFYNNEISEKSEIFDDQFSVERPDGSNFTLKIRSTKLEDSAMYFCASSDASGSTDTQYFGPGTRLTVL.

This clonotype was counted ten times or more. The genes are TRBV28 and TRBJ2-1; D call uncertain. Germline CDR1 reads MDHEN; CDR2 reads SYDVKM. The CDR3 contains 11 residues. V dropped 7 bases and J dropped 11 bases, with 12 bases sitting between them. The CDR3 DNA follows: TGTGCCAGCAATATAGGGTATCAGCAGTTCTTC. Protein sequence: CASNIGYQQFF.

This clonotype was detected many times. The V and J genes are TRBV12-3 or TRBV12-4 and TRBJ2-2, with TRBD2 matching 8 bases. V lost 8 bases, J lost 6 bases, and 8 bases stayed unmatched. The length of the CDR3 is 14 residues. The CDR3 region has the DNA TGTGCCAGCGGTAGGGCGGGGGGATCCGGGGAGCTGTTTTTT. It encodes CASGRAGGSGELFF.

About this clonotype: At one boundary the junction diverges from the germline segment, which might be a read error. The rearrangement joins TRBV5-1 to TRBJ1-1, with D possibly matching TRBD1 (5 bases). The CDR3 has 12 amino acids. CDR1 is SGHRS, CDR2 YFSETQ, per germline. The CDR3 coding sequence is TGCGCCAGCAGCCCACCAGGGACGCAGGAGGTCTTT. Protein: CASSPPGTQEVF.

This clonotype was seen a few times. In DNA form, the CDR3 reads TGTGCCAGCAGTCGGGGGGGGGGACACTCCTACGAGCAGTACTTC. Translation: CASSRGGGHSYEQYF. J is TRBJ2-7 and V is TRBV6-1, with TRBD2 identical over 8 bases. Trimming at V came to 5 bases and at J to 0 bases, leaving 6 bases not matched to a gene. The CDR3 is 15 amino acids. Germline CDR1 reads MNHNS; CDR2 reads SASEGT.

This clonotype was seen ten or more times. The chain links TRBV5-1 to TRBJ1-4, with D tentatively TRBD1 (6 bases). Germline CDR1 and CDR2: SGHRS and YFSETQ. V was cut by 3 bases and J by 3 bases, with 9 bases left in between. This CDR3 region has 14 residues. CDR3 nucleotides: TGCGCCAGCAGCTCAGGGGACTCTAATGAAAAACTGTTTTTT. It is translated as CASSSGDSNEKLFF.

This clonotype came up many times. The chain carries TRBV28 and TRBJ2-5; 12 nucleotides match TRBD2. Germline-derived CDR1 and CDR2 are MDHEN and SYDVKM. V shed 6 bases, J shed 5 bases, and the junction held 7 bases outside the gene matches. There are 15 residues in the CDR3. The CDR3 loop is CASRPTGLAGETQYF. Here the CDR3 DNA reads TGTGCCAGCAGACCAACGGGACTAGCGGGCGAGACCCAGTACTTC.

The chain recombines TRBV20-1 with TRBJ1-6, with TRBD1 as a possible D gene (6 bases). CDR1 and CDR2 (germline): DFQATT, SNEGSKA (reference sequence). The ends were cut back, 0 bases at V and 0 bases at J, with 15 bases in the middle. The CDR3 spans 18 residues. The DNA for the CDR3 is TGCAGTGCTAGAGATGTAACAGGGCACGACTCCTATAATTCACCCCTCCACTTT. Its translation: CSARDVTGHDSYNSPLHF.

This clonotype appeared a few times. The J gene is TRBJ2-2, the V gene TRBV10-1, with D perhaps TRBD1 or TRBD2 (5 bases each). V shed 6 bases and J shed 4 bases, with 9 bases lying between them. The CDR3 extends over 13 amino acids. Germline V CDR1 and CDR2: WNHNN, SYGVQD (reference sequence). CDR3 amino acids: CASRGEFTGELFF. DNA for the CDR3: TGCGCCAGCAGGGGGGAGTTCACCGGGGAGCTGTTTTTT.

This clonotype was observed a few times. J is TRBJ1-5 and V is TRBV10-1; D perhaps matches TRBD1 (5 bases). Germline V CDR1 and CDR2: WNHNN, SYGVQD (reference sequence). CDR3 length equals 15 residues. Trimming cost V 3 bases and J 6 bases, with 15 bases left between them. The CDR3 loop is CASSDHQGDGQPQHF. CDR3 DNA: TGCGCCAGCAGTGATCATCAGGGTGACGGTCAGCCCCAGCATTTT.

This chain uses TRBV15 with TRBJ1-5; D perhaps matches TRBD1 (5 bases). Per the germline V gene, CDR1 is LNHNV and CDR2 is YYDKDF (reference sequence). Deletions cut 4 bases from V and 3 bases from J, with 19 bases between. This CDR3 region has 17 residues. Written as DNA, the CDR3 is TGTGCCACCAGCAAGGGGAGTCGGGCAGGGATCAATCAGCCCCAGCATTTT. Amino acids: CATSKGSRAGINQPQHF.

This clonotype came up a few times. The gene calls are TRBV27 and TRBJ2-3; 7 bases are shared with TRBD2. The V gene end was trimmed by 4 bases and the J gene end by 3 bases; junction bases not matched to a gene: 7. The CDR3 has 15 residues. Germline lookup yields CDR1 MNHEY and CDR2 SMNVEV (reference sequence). The CDR3 reads CASSSGLLRTDTQYF. The CDR3 DNA reads TGTGCCAGCAGTTCGGGACTACTCAGGACAGATACGCAGTATTTT.

This clonotype was seen a few times. This may be a read error: a much more frequent sequence differs by one nucleotide. The rearrangement links TRBV11-2 to TRBJ2-3, with 12 nucleotides matching TRBD2. The V gene's germline CDR1 is SGHAT and CDR2 FQNNGV. CDR3 length equals 19 residues. The CDR3 region is CASSLTSLTSGGNTGTQYF. CDR3 in DNA: TGTGCCAGCAGCTTAACCAGTCTGACTAGCGGGGGCAACACAGGTACGCAGTATTTT.

The table lists this clonotype with a few counts. This sequence joins TRBV2 and TRBJ1-4; D is possibly TRBD1 (5 bases). Germline V gene lookup returns CDR1 SNHLY and CDR2 FYNNEI. The CDR3 contains 13 residues. V was shortened by 5 bases and J by 7 bases, with 11 bases between the two germline ends. This CDR3 reads CASSLVGLEKLFF. CDR3 in DNA: TGTGCCAGCAGTTTGGTGGGACTTGAAAAACTGTTTTTT. The entire variable domain, with the rest obtained from reference TRBV2 and TRBJ1-4, is as follows: EPEVTQTPSHQVTQMGQEVILRCVPISNHLYFYWYRQILGQKVEFLVSFYNNEISEKSEIFDDQFSVERPDGSNFTLKIRSTKLEDSAMYFCASSLVGLEKLFFGSGTQLSVL.

This clonotype was detected a few times. The rearrangement links TRBV7-2 to TRBJ2-1, with D perhaps being TRBD1 or TRBD2 (6 bases each). Trimming cost V 3 bases and J 9 bases, with 24 bases left between them. The CDR3 has 17 residues. The V gene's germline CDR1 is SGHTA and CDR2 FQGNSA. The CDR3 is CASSFRRRGAGVVEQFF. CDR3 in DNA: TGTGCCAGCAGCTTTAGAAGGAGGGGAGCAGGGGTGGTTGAGCAGTTCTTC.

The sample holds a few counts of this clonotype. This chain links TRBV12-3 or TRBV12-4 with TRBJ1-3; D gene ambiguous. The CDR3 is 14 residues long. The ends were cut back, 2 bases at V and 3 bases at J, with 8 bases in the middle. The CDR3 loop is CASSLSGFGNTIYF. DNA of the CDR3: TGTGCCAGCAGTTTATCCGGGTTTGGAAACACCATATATTTT.

This clonotype has ten or more counts. The chain recombines TRBV3-1 with TRBJ1-5; D is possibly TRBD1 (6 bases). Trimming shortened V by 1 base and J by 12 bases, and 10 bases separated the two germline ends. This CDR3 has 12 amino acids. Germline loops: CDR1 LGHDT, CDR2 YNNKEL (reference sequence). CDR3 sequence: CASSQGGGVQHF. The CDR3 DNA reads as TGTGCCAGCAGCCAAGGAGGGGGGGTCCAGCATTTT.